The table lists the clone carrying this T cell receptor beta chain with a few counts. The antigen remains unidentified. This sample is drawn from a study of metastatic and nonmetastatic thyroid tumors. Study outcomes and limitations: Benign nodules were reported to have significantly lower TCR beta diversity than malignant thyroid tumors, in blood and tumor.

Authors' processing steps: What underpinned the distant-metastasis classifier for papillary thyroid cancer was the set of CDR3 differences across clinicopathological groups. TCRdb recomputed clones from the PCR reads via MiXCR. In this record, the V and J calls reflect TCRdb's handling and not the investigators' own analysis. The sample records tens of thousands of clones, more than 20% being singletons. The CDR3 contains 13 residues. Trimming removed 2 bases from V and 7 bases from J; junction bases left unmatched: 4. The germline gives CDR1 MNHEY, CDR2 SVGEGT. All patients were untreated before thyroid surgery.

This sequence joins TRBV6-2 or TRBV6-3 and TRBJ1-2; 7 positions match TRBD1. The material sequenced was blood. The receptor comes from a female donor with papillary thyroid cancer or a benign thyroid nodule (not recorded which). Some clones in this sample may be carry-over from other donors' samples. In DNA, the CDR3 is TGTGCCAGCAGTTACGAAGGGGGCCGTGGCTACACCTTC. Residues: CASSYEGGRGYTF.